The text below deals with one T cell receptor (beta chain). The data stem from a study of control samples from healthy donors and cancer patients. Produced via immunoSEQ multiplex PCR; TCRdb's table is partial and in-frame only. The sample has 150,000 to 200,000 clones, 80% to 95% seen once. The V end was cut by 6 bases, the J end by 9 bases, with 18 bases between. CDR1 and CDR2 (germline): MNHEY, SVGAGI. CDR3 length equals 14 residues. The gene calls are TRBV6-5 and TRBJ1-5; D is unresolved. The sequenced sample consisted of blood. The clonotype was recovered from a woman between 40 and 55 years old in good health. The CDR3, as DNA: TGTGCCAGCAGACCCGGACTGGATCTATCGCCCCAGCATTTT. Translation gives CASRPGLDLSPQHF.